The clone carrying this T cell receptor (beta chain) appeared many times. The record originates from a study of neurological immune-mediated disorders. cDNA synthesis was performed by 5'RACE with 10-nucleotide random UMIs. MiXCR, run by TCRdb on the 5' RACE reads, gives a single entry per CDR3 protein. The sample records tens of thousands of distinct CDR3 sequences, over 12% being singletons. Trimming took off 5 bases at V and 7 bases at J, with 15 bases between the two ends. There are 14 residues in the CDR3. Germline V gene sequence: CDR1 SGHTA, CDR2 FQGNSA. This sequence was found in a female donor with HTLV-1-associated myelopathy (HAM/TSP). The material sequenced was PBMCs. The chain combines TRBV7-2 with TRBJ2-1; possible D gene TRBD2, 5 bases. The CDR3 here is CASSARAPGNEQFF. Here the CDR3 DNA reads TGTGCCAGCAGCGCCCGGGCCCCGGGAAATGAGCAGTTCTTC.